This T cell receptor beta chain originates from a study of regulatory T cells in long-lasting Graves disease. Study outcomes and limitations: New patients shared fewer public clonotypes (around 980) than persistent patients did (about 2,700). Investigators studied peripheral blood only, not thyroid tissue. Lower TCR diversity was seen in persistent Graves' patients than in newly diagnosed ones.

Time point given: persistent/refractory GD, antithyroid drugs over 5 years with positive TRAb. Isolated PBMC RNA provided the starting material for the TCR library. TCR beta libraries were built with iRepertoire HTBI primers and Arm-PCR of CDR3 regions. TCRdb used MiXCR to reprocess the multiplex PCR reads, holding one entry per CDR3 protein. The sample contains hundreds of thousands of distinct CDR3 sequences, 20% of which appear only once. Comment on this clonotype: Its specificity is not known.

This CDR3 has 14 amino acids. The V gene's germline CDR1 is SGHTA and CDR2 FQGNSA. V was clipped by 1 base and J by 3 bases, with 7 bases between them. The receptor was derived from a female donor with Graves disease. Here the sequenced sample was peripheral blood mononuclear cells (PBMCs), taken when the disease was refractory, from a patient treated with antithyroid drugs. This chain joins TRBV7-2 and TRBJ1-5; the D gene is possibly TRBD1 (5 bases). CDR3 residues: CASSLVDINQPQHF. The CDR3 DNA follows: TGTGCCAGCAGCTTAGTGGACATCAATCAGCCCCAGCATTTT.